The 19 T cell receptor beta chains reported below all come from one sample, sequenced in a study of cytomegalovirus exposure and HLA in healthy donors. Using immunoSEQ multiplex PCR, the repertoire was profiled, and TCRdb retains in-frame clones only, with some absent. The sample consists of 110,000 to 150,000 clones, 94% of them appearing once. Sample: PBMCs. The receptors come from a man aged 18 to 29 in good health and CMV-seropositive.

The chain uses TRBV7-9 and TRBJ2-4; 9 positions agree with TRBD1. CDR1 SEHNR and CDR2 FQNEAQ come from the germline V gene (reference sequence). V shed 5 bases, J shed 0 bases, and the junction held 5 bases outside the gene matches. There are 16 residues in the CDR3. CDR3 sequence (DNA): TGTGCCAGCAGCCCCGGGACAGGGCTAGCCAAAAACATTCAGTACTTC. Protein sequence: CASSPGTGLAKNIQYF. The full variable domain, in which reference TRBV7-9 and TRBJ2-4 provide the parts outside the CDR3, is DTGVSQNPRHKITKRGQNVTFRCDPISEHNRLYWYRQTLGQGPEFLTYFQNEAQLEKSRLLSDRFSAERPKGSFSTLEIQRTEQGDSAMYLCASSPGTGLAKNIQYFGAGTRLSVL.

This clone occurred once. The gene calls are TRBV7-8 and TRBJ2-5; D is possibly TRBD2 (6 bases). Per the germline V gene, CDR1 is SGHVS and CDR2 is FQNEAQ. V was clipped by 2 bases and J by 3 bases, with 13 bases between them. CDR3 length: 15 residues. CDR3 protein: CASSLPPGVEETQYF. The CDR3 DNA sequence: TGTGCCAGCAGCTTACCTCCGGGAGTCGAAGAGACCCAGTACTTC. The variable domain in full, with the rest retrieved from reference TRBV7-8 and TRBJ2-5, is GAGVSQSPRYKVAKRGQDVALRCDPISGHVSLFWYQQALGQGPEFLTYFQNEAQLDKSGLPSDRFFAERPEGSVSTLKIQRTQQEDSAVYLCASSLPPGVEETQYFGPGTRLLVL.

The chain couples TRBV11-2 to TRBJ2-7, with 9 bases fitting TRBD1. The length of the CDR3 is 16 residues. Germline values: CDR1 SGHAT, CDR2 FQNNGV. The V segment lost 2 bases and the J segment 2 bases; nucleotides outside the gene matches: 7. CDR3 bases: TGTGCCAGCAGCTTACAGGGACAGGGAGGCACCTACGAGCAGTACTTC. Protein product: CASSLQGQGGTYEQYF.

V and J are TRBV10-2 and TRBJ2-1; 8 nucleotides line up with TRBD2. After removal of 6 bases from V and 8 bases from J, the junction contained 15 bases not matched to a gene. From germline, CDR1 is WSHSY and CDR2 SAAADI. The CDR3 is made up of 16 amino acids. The CDR3 here is CASRTTSLQGLDEQFF. The CDR3 DNA reads as TGCGCCAGCAGGACGACCTCCCTACAGGGACTAGATGAGCAGTTCTTC.

The chain combines TRBV28 with TRBJ2-1, with TRBD2 matching over 9 bases. The V gene end was trimmed by 6 bases and the J gene end by 7 bases; junction bases not matched to a gene: 4. The CDR3 extends over 13 amino acids. The V gene's germline CDR1 is MDHEN and CDR2 SYDVKM. CDR3 DNA: TGTGCCAGCAGGAGCGGGAGGAAGAATGAGCAGTTCTTC. Translation gives CASRSGRKNEQFF.

This clone appeared a single time. The chain recombines TRBV30 with TRBJ2-7; D not resolved. There are 11 residues in the CDR3. Germline loops: CDR1 GTSNPN, CDR2 SVGIG (reference sequence). The CDR3 region is CALSRPYEQYF. The CDR3, as DNA: TGTGCTCTCTCGCGGCCCTACGAGCAGTACTTC.

The rearrangement joins TRBV4-1 to TRBJ2-3, with unresolved D. Trimming took off 0 bases at V and 9 bases at J, with 16 bases between the two ends. The germline gives CDR1 MGHRA, CDR2 YSYEKL. This CDR3 contains 15 residues. The DNA for the CDR3 is TGCGCCAGCAGCCAAGAAATACAGCTGCTAAGAACGCAGTATTTT. The encoded protein is CASSQEIQLLRTQYF.

The CDR3 sequence: CASSPRSGNTGELFF. CDR3 DNA: TGTGCCAGCTCACCACGTAGTGGGAACACCGGGGAGCTGTTTTTT. The V call is TRBV18, the J call TRBJ2-2; D uncertain. The CDR3 loop spans 15 amino acids. V was trimmed by 1 base and J by 1 base, leaving 7 bases between them. Germline V gene lookup returns CDR1 KGHSH and CDR2 LQKENI.

This sequence joins TRBV28 and TRBJ1-4; tentatively, D is TRBD1 (5 bases). CDR1 MDHEN and CDR2 SYDVKM come from the germline V gene. The CDR3 runs 16 residues. Trimming took 2 bases from V and 7 from J, leaving 17 bases between them. As DNA, the CDR3 is TGTGCCAGCAGTTTAATCCAGCCCGGGGGTGGTGAAAAACTGTTTTTT. Its protein is CASSLIQPGGGEKLFF.

CDR3 residues: CASSYSGLPSSYNEQFF. Here the CDR3 DNA reads TGTGCCAGCAGTTACTCGGGACTCCCGAGCTCCTACAATGAGCAGTTCTTC. The chain combines TRBV28 with TRBJ2-1; possible D gene TRBD2, 6 bases. Deletions cut 4 bases from V and 0 bases from J, with 16 bases between. This CDR3 is 17 amino acids long. CDR1 and CDR2 from the germline V gene are MDHEN and SYDVKM.

CDR3 residues: CASSRTSGNTGELFF. The CDR3, as DNA: TGTGCCAGCAGTCGGACTAGCGGGAACACCGGGGAGCTGTTTTTT. V is TRBV6-5 and J is TRBJ2-2, with TRBD2 identical over 10 bases. Losses at the gene ends were 5 bases for V and 1 base for J; bases not matched to a gene: 1. Germline lookup yields CDR1 MNHEY and CDR2 SVGAGI. The CDR3 is made up of 15 amino acids.

This chain joins TRBV28 and TRBJ1-3; tentatively, D is TRBD1 (5 bases). Germline CDR1 MDHEN, CDR2 SYDVKM. Between the trimmed V and J ends, which lost 6 bases and 1 base, there was a span of 13 bases. There are 15 residues in the CDR3. This CDR3 reads CASSSSGGSGNTIYF. CDR3 in DNA: TGTGCCAGCAGCTCCTCGGGGGGTTCTGGAAACACCATATATTTT.

J is TRBJ2-5 and V is TRBV29-1; 8 nucleotides agree with TRBD1. CDR1 and CDR2 from the germline V gene are SQVTM and ANQGSEA. The CDR3 spans 14 residues. V was pared by 7 bases and J by 4 bases, with 11 bases of the junction left unmatched. As DNA, the CDR3 is TGCAGCGCTTCACACTCGGGACAGGCAGAGACCCAGTACTTC. Translating gives CSASHSGQAETQYF. The full variable domain, completed using reference TRBV29-1 and TRBJ2-5, is SAVISQKPSRDICQRGTSLTIQCQVDSQVTMMFWYRQQPGQSLTLIATANQGSEATYESGFVIDKFPISRPNLTFSTLTVSNMSPEDSSIYLCSASHSGQAETQYFGPGTRLLVL.

The chain links TRBV5-4 to TRBJ2-3; possible D gene TRBD2, 5 bases. Germline-derived CDR1 and CDR2 are SGHNT and YYREEE (reference sequence). The CDR3 totals 15 residues. V was shortened by 0 bases and J by 6 bases, with 14 bases between the two germline ends. CDR3 protein: CASSLEVTRGDTQYF. The CDR3, as DNA: TGTGCCAGCAGCTTGGAGGTGACCCGCGGGGATACGCAGTATTTT.

The rearrangement links TRBV5-1 to TRBJ1-1; D remains ambiguous. This CDR3 has 15 residues. V was clipped by 4 bases and J by 1 base, with 14 bases between them. The germline V gene has CDR1 SGHRS and CDR2 YFSETQ. The CDR3: CASSPLLSGNTEAFF. The CDR3 nucleotides are TGCGCCAGCAGCCCCTTACTTAGTGGGAACACTGAAGCTTTCTTT.

This chain connects TRBV6-1 to TRBJ1-1; the D is unclear. The CDR3 has 15 residues. In germline, CDR1 is MNHNS, CDR2 SASEGT. With 0 bases removed from V and 4 bases from J, the gap between germline ends came to 12 bases. CDR3 loop: CASSEAQDWGTEAFF. DNA of the CDR3: TGTGCCAGCAGTGAAGCGCAGGACTGGGGCACTGAAGCTTTCTTT.

The V call is TRBV27, the J call TRBJ2-6, with a weak D call TRBD2 (6 bases). This CDR3 is 20 amino acids long. The ends were cut back, 6 bases at V and 3 bases at J, with 27 bases in the middle. Germline V lookup: CDR1 MNHEY, CDR2 SMNVEV (reference sequence). CDR3 coding DNA: TGTGCCAGCAGCCCCCAGTGGTGGGGGGATCAGTGGAATGGGGCCAACGTCCTGACTTTC. This translates into CASSPQWWGDQWNGANVLTF.

V is TRBV28 and J is TRBJ2-3, with 7 nucleotides matching TRBD2. CDR3 length: 15 amino acids. J was trimmed by 4 bases and V by 7 bases; bases with no gene match: 11. Germline CDR1 is MDHEN and CDR2 is SYDVKM. In DNA form, the CDR3 reads TGTGCCAGCACGATTACGAGCGGGACCTCAGATACGCAGTATTTT. It encodes CASTITSGTSDTQYF.

The gene calls are TRBV10-1 and TRBJ2-5; 7 positions match TRBD2. CDR1 and CDR2 from the germline V gene are WNHNN and SYGVQD (reference sequence). J gave up 2 bases and V 3 bases, and 9 bases lay outside the gene matches. This CDR3 is 16 amino acids long. CDR3 region: CASSESRGRGQETQYF. The CDR3 nucleotides read TGCGCCAGCAGTGAATCGCGCGGGAGAGGGCAAGAGACCCAGTACTTC.